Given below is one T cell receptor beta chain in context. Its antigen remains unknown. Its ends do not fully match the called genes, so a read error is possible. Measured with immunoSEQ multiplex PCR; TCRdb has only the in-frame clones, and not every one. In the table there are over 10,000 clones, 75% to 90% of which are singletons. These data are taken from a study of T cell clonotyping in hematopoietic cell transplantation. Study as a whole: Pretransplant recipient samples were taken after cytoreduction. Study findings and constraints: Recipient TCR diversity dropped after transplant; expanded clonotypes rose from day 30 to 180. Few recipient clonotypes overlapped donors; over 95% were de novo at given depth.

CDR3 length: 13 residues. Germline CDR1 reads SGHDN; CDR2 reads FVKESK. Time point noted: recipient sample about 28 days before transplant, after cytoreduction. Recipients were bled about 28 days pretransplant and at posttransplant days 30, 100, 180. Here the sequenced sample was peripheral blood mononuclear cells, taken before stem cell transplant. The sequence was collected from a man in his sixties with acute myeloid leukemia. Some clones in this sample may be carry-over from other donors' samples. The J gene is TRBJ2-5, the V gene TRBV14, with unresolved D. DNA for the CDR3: TGTGCCAGCAGCAAAGAACAGAGGCAGACCCAGTACTTC. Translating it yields CASSKEQRQTQYF.